What follows are 30 T cell receptor beta chains derived from one specimen sequenced in a study of cytomegalovirus exposure and HLA in healthy donors (TCRdb year 2017). Library preparation employed the immunoSEQ multiplex PCR assay. A mixture of 60 forward primers for TCR Vbeta segments and 13 reverse primers for TCR Jbeta segments was used in the multiplex PCR. The clones in this table, taken by TCRdb from immuneACCESS, are in-frame only. Not every clone is retained; where verified, under half of the shortfall comes from an unresolved V gene, and the cause of the rest is unknown. The sample profile shows 90,000 to 150,000 clones; 65% to 75% of them were found once. Under 14% of the sample rests with the top ten. The sample consisted of PBMCs. The receptors come from a woman aged 45-60 years in good health and CMV-seropositive.

V usage is TRBV5-1 and J usage is TRBJ2-7, with 9 bases identical to TRBD1. Germline trimming cut 1 base from V and 5 bases from J; bases unmatched to any gene: 7. The CDR3 is 15 amino acids. Germline V gives CDR1 SGHRS, CDR2 YFSETQ. The CDR3 reads CASSLSGQGLDEQYF. The CDR3 nucleotides read TGCGCCAGCAGCTTGTCGGGACAGGGTCTCGACGAGCAGTACTTC.

V is TRBV6-5 and J is TRBJ2-3; 9 bases agree with TRBD2. The CDR3 consists of 15 residues. Trimming took 5 bases from V and 0 from J; bases not matched to a gene: 3. Per the germline V gene, CDR1 is MNHEY and CDR2 is SVGAGI. The chain's CDR3 is CASSASGISTDTQYF. The CDR3 bases are TGTGCCAGCAGTGCTAGCGGGATTAGCACAGATACGCAGTATTTT.

The gene calls are TRBV5-1 and TRBJ2-5; 7 positions match TRBD2. The germline V gene has CDR1 SGHRS and CDR2 YFSETQ. Trimming cost V 0 bases and J 4 bases; bases outside gene matches: 9. The CDR3 is 16 residues long. The DNA of the CDR3 is TGCGCCAGCAGCTTGGCGTCCCGGGGGGTTCGAGAGACCCAGTACTTC. This gives the protein CASSLASRGVRETQYF.

The chain recombines TRBV27 with TRBJ1-1; 8 bases align to TRBD1. The V segment lost 3 bases and the J segment 6 bases; nucleotides outside the gene matches: 3. Germline V gene data show CDR1 as MNHEY and CDR2 as SMNVEV (reference sequence). There are 13 residues in the CDR3. This chain's CDR3 is CASSLQGAPEAFF. The CDR3 nucleotides read TGTGCCAGCAGTTTGCAGGGGGCCCCTGAAGCTTTCTTT.

The count of this clone is one. The chain combines TRBV6-5 with TRBJ1-1; D perhaps matches TRBD1 (5 bases). The CDR3 runs 12 residues. Germline V gene sequence: CDR1 MNHEY, CDR2 SVGAGI. The V and J ends lost 10 bases and 1 base respectively, with 10 bases between them. The DNA for the CDR3 is TGTGCCACCGCAGGGCCGAACACTGAAGCTTTCTTT. Protein: CATAGPNTEAFF.

The chain joins TRBV6-1 to TRBJ2-1; 11 bases map to TRBD1. From germline, CDR1 is MNHNS and CDR2 SASEGT. The V gene end was trimmed by 6 bases and the J gene end by 8 bases; junction bases not matched to a gene: 6. This CDR3 contains 14 residues. CDR3 coding DNA: TGTGCCAGCAGGGGGGACAGGGGGATCGATGAGCAGTTCTTC. It codes for CASRGDRGIDEQFF.

The chain is built from TRBV2 and TRBJ1-6, with 7 bases lining up with TRBD1. V trimming: 0 bases; J trimming: 12 bases; junction bases outside the gene matches: 5. Germline CDR1 and CDR2: SNHLY and FYNNEI. This CDR3 contains 14 residues. The CDR3 is CASSEASGGLPLHF. CDR3 in DNA: TGTGCCAGCAGTGAAGCATCAGGGGGTCTACCCCTCCACTTT.

A few counts support this clone. The V gene is TRBV7-2, the J gene TRBJ1-1, with 7 bases matching TRBD1. Germline assignment: CDR1 SGHTA and CDR2 FQGNSA. The J segment lost 7 bases and the V segment lost 5 bases, leaving 10 bases of the junction unmatched. The CDR3 is 14 residues long. CDR3 residues: CASSTGQTNYEAFF. The CDR3 DNA sequence: TGTGCCAGCAGCACGGGACAGACGAACTATGAAGCTTTCTTT.

This chain uses TRBV28 with TRBJ2-3; 12 nucleotides align to TRBD2. With 5 bases clipped from V and 1 base from J, the junction kept 13 bases outside the gene matches. Looked up from germline, CDR1 is MDHEN and CDR2 is SYDVKM. The CDR3 has 19 residues. For the CDR3, the DNA is TGTGCCAGCAGTCTCCCCCCTAGCGGGAGGGTCCCTCGCACAGATACGCAGTATTTT. Protein sequence: CASSLPPSGRVPRTDTQYF.

The gene calls are TRBV29-1 and TRBJ2-3; TRBD1 might be the D (6 bases). Germline V gene lookup returns CDR1 SQVTM and CDR2 ANQGSEA. The CDR3 length is 14 residues. Deletions cut 3 bases from V and 2 bases from J, with 12 bases between. CDR3 residues: CSVDPAGATDTQYF. The CDR3 nucleotides are TGCAGCGTTGATCCCGCAGGGGCCACAGATACGCAGTATTTT.

This chain joins TRBV27 and TRBJ1-2; tentative D call: TRBD1 (5 bases). Trimming removed 2 bases from V and 3 bases from J, with 10 bases in between. This CDR3 region has 14 residues. Germline loops: CDR1 MNHEY, CDR2 SMNVEV (reference sequence). CDR3 sequence: CASSLGWGDYGYTF. DNA for the CDR3: TGTGCCAGCAGTTTAGGGTGGGGGGACTATGGCTACACCTTC.

The genes are TRBV19 and TRBJ1-1, with 8 bases aligning to TRBD1. CDR1 is LNHDA, CDR2 SQIVND, per germline (reference sequence). The CDR3 runs to 14 residues. The J segment lost 5 bases and the V segment lost 6 bases, leaving 8 bases of the junction unmatched. DNA for the CDR3: TGTGCCAGTAGAACCGGACAGGGATGGACTGAAGCTTTCTTT. Translation gives CASRTGQGWTEAFF.

V and J are TRBV5-6 and TRBJ1-1, with D maybe TRBD1 (6 bases). V was pared by 7 bases and J by 0 bases, with 16 bases between. There are 15 residues in the CDR3. CDR1 SGHDT and CDR2 YYEEEE come from the germline V gene. The CDR3: CASGVYRVMNTEAFF. CDR3 nucleotides: TGTGCCAGCGGGGTCTACAGGGTCATGAACACTGAAGCTTTCTTT.

This clone turned up a few times. This chain connects TRBV4-1 to TRBJ2-7, with D unresolved. CDR1 is MGHRA and CDR2 is YSYEKL in the germline V gene. The V end lost 0 bases, the J end lost 0 bases, and 6 bases lay between the germline ends. CDR3 size: 14 residues. CDR3 nucleotides: TGCGCCAGCAGCCAAGATAGTAGCTCCTACGAGCAGTACTTC. Amino acids: CASSQDSSSYEQYF.

The rearrangement uses TRBV11-2 and TRBJ1-1; possibly TRBD1 for D (5 bases). Germline lookup yields CDR1 SGHAT and CDR2 FQNNGV. The CDR3 runs to 14 residues. V lost 5 bases and J lost 4, with 14 bases in between. Here the CDR3 reads CASSRNEGLTEAFF. CDR3 nucleotides: TGTGCCAGCAGCCGAAACGAGGGACTCACTGAAGCTTTCTTT.

The chain employs TRBV7-6 and TRBJ1-1; 7 nucleotides match TRBD1. Germline V gives CDR1 SGHVS, CDR2 FNYEAQ. With V trimmed by 6 bases and J by 2 bases, 3 bases remained unmatched. The CDR3 loop spans 13 amino acids. CDR3 region: CASRGQSNTEAFF. CDR3 coding DNA: TGTGCCAGCAGGGGACAGTCCAACACTGAAGCTTTCTTT.

The chain joins TRBV28 to TRBJ2-1, with 9 bases identical to TRBD2. The CDR3 covers 14 residues. J gave up 6 bases and V 9 bases, and 9 bases lay outside the gene matches. Germline CDR1 reads MDHEN; CDR2 reads SYDVKM. The CDR3, as DNA: TGTGCCAGTATTAGCGGGGGCGCCTCCAATGAGCAGTTCTTC. It yields the protein CASISGGASNEQFF. Together with reference TRBV28 and TRBJ2-1, the CDR3 gives the full variable domain: DVKVTQSSRYLVKRTGEKVFLECVQDMDHENMFWYRQDPGLGLRLIYFSYDVKMKEKGDIPEGYSVSREKKERFSLILESASTNQTSMYLCASISGGASNEQFFGPGTRLTVL.

This clone was found a few times. The chain is built from TRBV29-1 and TRBJ1-1, with 8 bases fitting TRBD1. V lost 7 bases and J lost 4; bases outside the gene matches: 5. This CDR3 is 12 amino acids long. Germline loops: CDR1 SQVTM, CDR2 ANQGSEA. The CDR3 loop reads CSAFGQGTEAFF. The CDR3 DNA sequence: TGCAGCGCCTTCGGACAGGGCACTGAAGCTTTCTTT. Full variable domain (remainder filled in from reference TRBV29-1 and TRBJ1-1): SAVISQKPSRDICQRGTSLTIQCQVDSQVTMMFWYRQQPGQSLTLIATANQGSEATYESGFVIDKFPISRPNLTFSTLTVSNMSPEDSSIYLCSAFGQGTEAFFGQGTRLTVV.

The table lists this clone with a few counts. The J gene is TRBJ1-4, the V gene TRBV2, with D maybe TRBD1 (5 bases). V was pared by 7 bases and J by 4 bases, with 13 bases between. The CDR3 length is 14 residues. Germline CDR1 and CDR2: SNHLY and FYNNEI. The CDR3 DNA follows: TGTGCCAGCACGTGGACACCACGTAATGAAAAACTGTTTTTT. The encoded protein is CASTWTPRNEKLFF.

In its sample, this clone was seen a few times. The rearrangement links TRBV19 to TRBJ1-2, with D perhaps TRBD1 (5 bases). From germline, CDR1 is LNHDA and CDR2 SQIVND (reference sequence). With 4 bases removed from V and 2 bases from J, the gap between germline ends came to 11 bases. The CDR3 length is 14 residues. The CDR3: CASSTNQGNYGYTF. The CDR3 DNA follows: TGTGCCAGTAGTACGAACCAGGGCAACTATGGCTACACCTTC.

V is TRBV4-3 and J is TRBJ1-3, with D perhaps matching TRBD1 (5 bases). The V gene lost 8 bases and the J gene lost 0 bases, with 14 bases spanning the gap. The CDR3 runs 15 residues. Per germline, CDR1 LGHNA and CDR2 YSLEER. The CDR3 DNA follows: TGCGCCAGCGGCGGCAGGGTTGCCTCTGGAAACACCATATATTTT. Translated, it gives CASGGRVASGNTIYF.

The chain recombines TRBV7-2 with TRBJ2-5; 7 bases align to TRBD2. CDR3 size: 18 residues. Trimming took 0 bases from V and 6 from J; bases not matched to a gene: 16. CDR1 and CDR2 from the germline V gene are SGHTA and FQGNSA. CDR3 residues: CASSLAAPLAAKGKTQYF. The CDR3 bases are TGTGCCAGCAGCTTAGCGGCCCCCCTAGCGGCCAAGGGGAAGACCCAGTACTTC.

This sequence joins TRBV7-2 and TRBJ1-2, with 8 bases matching TRBD1. CDR1 SGHTA and CDR2 FQGNSA come from the germline V gene. There are 15 residues in the CDR3. The J segment lost 8 bases and the V segment lost 5 bases, leaving 13 bases of the junction unmatched. The CDR3 is CASSTAGGLVVGYTF. The CDR3 nucleotides read TGTGCCAGCAGCACGGCAGGGGGCCTGGTTGTAGGCTACACCTTC.

The chain carries TRBV6-1 and TRBJ1-1, with 9 bases fitting TRBD1. The CDR3 spans 15 residues. CDR1 is MNHNS and CDR2 is SASEGT in the germline V gene. V lost 2 bases, J lost 5 bases, and 6 bases stayed unmatched. The CDR3 nucleotides read TGTGCCAGCAGTGAACCGAAGACAGGGGGAACTGAAGCTTTCTTT. Translating gives CASSEPKTGGTEAFF.

This chain links TRBV6-5 with TRBJ1-4; maybe TRBD1 (5 bases). V was pared by 5 bases and J by 0 bases, with 10 bases between. The CDR3 runs 15 residues. Germline V CDR1 and CDR2: MNHEY, SVGAGI. CDR3 loop: CASSRLGATNEKLFF. The CDR3 DNA follows: TGTGCCAGCAGTCGACTAGGGGCAACTAATGAAAAACTGTTTTTT.

This clone showed up just a few times. This sequence joins TRBV18 and TRBJ2-7; D is undetermined. Trimming cost V 3 bases and J 2 bases, with 11 bases left between them. Germline assignment: CDR1 KGHSH and CDR2 LQKENI. The CDR3 extends over 14 amino acids. CDR3 nucleotide sequence: TGTGCCAGCTCACCCCCCCAGGAAGCCTACGAGCAGTACTTC. The encoded protein is CASSPPQEAYEQYF.

The V gene is TRBV27, the J gene TRBJ2-5; 7 bases match TRBD2. The CDR3 is 16 amino acids. Germline CDR1 MNHEY, CDR2 SMNVEV (reference sequence). The J segment lost 5 bases and the V segment lost 6 bases, leaving 15 bases of the junction unmatched. The CDR3 DNA follows: TGTGCCAGCAGGGAGTTAGGGAGGGTGTTCCGGGAGACCCAGTACTTC. This translates into CASRELGRVFRETQYF.

The chain combines TRBV4-3 with TRBJ2-1; 8 bases are a match to TRBD2. The V segment lost 3 bases and the J segment 6 bases; nucleotides outside the gene matches: 4. The length of the CDR3 is 14 residues. Germline V gene sequence: CDR1 LGHNA, CDR2 YSLEER. CDR3 nucleotide sequence: TGCGCCAGCAGCCATCCGGGGGGGCCCAATGAGCAGTTCTTC. It translates to CASSHPGGPNEQFF.

The rearrangement uses TRBV10-3 and TRBJ1-2; weak D call: TRBD1 (6 bases). The CDR3 extends over 14 amino acids. Trimming pared 9 bases from V and 4 bases from J, leaving 18 bases between. In germline, CDR1 is ENHRY, CDR2 SYGVKD. CDR3 in amino acids: CAITEDRLSYGYTF. The CDR3 bases are TGTGCCATTACCGAAGACAGGTTGAGCTATGGCTACACCTTC.

This rearrangement joins TRBV10-3 to TRBJ1-1, with TRBD1 matching over 9 bases. Unmatched junction bases numbered 11, after V lost 3 bases and J lost 6 bases. The germline V gene has CDR1 ENHRY and CDR2 SYGVKD. This CDR3 region has 16 residues. CDR3 in amino acids: CAISDGQGLAVAEAFF. The CDR3 nucleotides are TGTGCCATCAGTGATGGACAGGGGTTAGCTGTGGCTGAAGCTTTCTTT.